This T cell receptor (beta chain) was identified during a study of cytomegalovirus exposure and HLA in healthy donors. General study findings and limits: Association with HLA alleles at 0.05 false discovery rate was found for roughly 17,000 TCR beta sequences in a later analysis. Sequencing likely generated an artifact that appeared as a cluster of highly shared sequence variants. The study labeled roughly 160 TCR beta chains cytomegalovirus-associated.

Points on this clone: Its matching antigen is unknown.

This CDR3 is 13 amino acids long. With 0 bases removed from V and 11 bases from J, the gap between germline ends came to 13 bases. CDR1 is SGHNT, CDR2 YENEEA, per germline. It was healthy bone marrow donors who served as donors. Amplification used 60 Vbeta primers and 13 Jbeta primers. Assay: immunoSEQ multiplex PCR; the TCRdb copy retains only in-frame clones and omits some. The table lists about 140,000 clones, about three quarters of them singletons, with 1.5% to 2% in the top ten. The chain couples TRBV11-3 to TRBJ1-1; D ambiguous. Sequencing used PBMCs. The sequence derives from a woman in her thirties in good health and CMV-seronegative. CDR3: CASSLDTQALAFF. CDR3 sequence (DNA): TGTGCCAGCAGCTTAGATACGCAGGCTCTGGCTTTCTTT.